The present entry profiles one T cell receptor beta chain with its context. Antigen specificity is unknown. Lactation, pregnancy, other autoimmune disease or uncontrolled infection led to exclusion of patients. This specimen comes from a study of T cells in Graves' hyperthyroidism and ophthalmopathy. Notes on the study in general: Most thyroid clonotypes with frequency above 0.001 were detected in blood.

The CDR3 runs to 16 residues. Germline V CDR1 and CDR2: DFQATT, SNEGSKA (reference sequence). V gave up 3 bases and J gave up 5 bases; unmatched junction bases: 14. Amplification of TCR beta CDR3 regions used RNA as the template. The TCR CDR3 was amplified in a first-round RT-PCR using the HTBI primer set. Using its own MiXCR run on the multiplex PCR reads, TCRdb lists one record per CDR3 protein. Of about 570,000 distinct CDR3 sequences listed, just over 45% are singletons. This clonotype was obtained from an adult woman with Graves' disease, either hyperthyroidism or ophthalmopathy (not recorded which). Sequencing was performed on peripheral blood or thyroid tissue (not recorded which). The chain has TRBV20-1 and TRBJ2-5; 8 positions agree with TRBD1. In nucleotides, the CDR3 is TGCAGTGCTAGGAACCAGGGGGCAGGCCTCGGTGAGACCCAGTACTTC. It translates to CSARNQGAGLGETQYF.